This entry concerns a single T cell receptor beta chain. Its target is not known. This entry is derived from a study of T cell responses to AZD1222 COVID-19 vaccine. With 6 bases removed from V and 4 bases from J, the gap between germline ends came to 10 bases. The germline V gene encodes CDR1 LNHDA and CDR2 SQIVND (reference sequence). CDR3 size: 13 residues. Points from the study as a whole: Nearly half of spike-specific TCRs reportedly target variant regions that are unmutated in the B.1.351 and B.1.1.7 variants.

The data were produced by immunoSEQ multiplex PCR, yet TCRdb's version contains in-frame clones alone and is incomplete. This sample carries roughly 140,000 clones, about nine tenths of them seen once, and the ten largest clones take around 2.1%. The V and J genes are TRBV19 and TRBJ2-1; D not certain. This sequence originates from an adult in good health. Sequencing used peripheral blood, obtained on day 0 of AZD1222 vaccination. This chain's CDR3 is CASSGHFYNEQFF. The CDR3 DNA reads TGTGCCAGTAGCGGGCACTTTTACAATGAGCAGTTCTTC.